Described below is a single T cell receptor (beta chain) sequence and its context. Its antigen is undetermined. Germline V gene sequence: CDR1 GTSNPN, CDR2 SVGIG (reference sequence). Unmatched junction bases numbered 0, after V lost 2 bases and J lost 6 bases. The CDR3 contains 11 residues. Generated by immunoSEQ multiplex PCR, the TCRdb table keeps only in-frame clones and is missing some. This table has roughly 130,000 clones, 88% appearing once. The sample originates from a study of T cell responses to AZD1222 COVID-19 vaccine. Whole-study findings and limits: Unmutated variant regions reportedly attract nearly half of all spike-specific TCRs.

This clonotype was obtained from an adult in good health. The chain couples TRBV30 to TRBJ1-2; the match to TRBD1 covers 7 bases. This specimen consisted of peripheral blood, obtained on day 0 of MenACWY control vaccination. Here the CDR3 reads CAWSQGDGYTF. The CDR3 nucleotides read TGTGCCTGGAGTCAGGGGGATGGCTACACCTTC.